One and the same sample provided the 8 T cell receptor beta chains below, sequenced in a study of CD8 T cells in ankylosing spondylitis (dated by TCRdb to between 2016 and 2019). Libraries came from 5' RACE. This sample was sequenced with an Illumina HiSeq 2500. Starting from the raw public reads, TCRdb applied fastp trimming at Q25, assembled clones with MiXCR and retained in-frame beta chains. All rows with the same CDR3 protein become a single entry with the most common DNA and genes. Recorded for this sample are around 130,000 distinct CDR3 sequences; approximately 9.9% of them occurred a single time. About 3.6% of the sample is held by the ten biggest clonotypes. Sequenced: blood, either unsorted or a sorted T cell fraction (not recorded which). The receptor source for this set is a male donor with ankylosing spondylitis or in good health (not recorded which).

The chain links TRBV25-1 to TRBJ2-7; D is unresolved. Between the trimmed V and J ends, which lost 3 bases and 3 bases, there was a span of 9 bases. Germline lookup yields CDR1 MGHDK and CDR2 SYGVNS. This CDR3 spans 13 amino acids. Here the CDR3 DNA reads TGTGCCAGCAGTGACCCCCCGGTCTACGAGCAGTACTTC. It yields the protein CASSDPPVYEQYF.

This clonotype was seen more than once but under ten times. This chain connects TRBV7-2 to TRBJ2-7; 12 positions agree with TRBD2. The CDR3 totals 17 residues. The junction had 12 bases not matched to a gene; V was cut back by 5 bases and J by 4 bases. Germline V gives CDR1 SGHTA, CDR2 FQGNSA. The CDR3 protein is CASSLVYPLAGGYEQYF. The DNA for the CDR3 is TGTGCCAGCAGCCTCGTGTACCCCCTAGCGGGAGGGTACGAGCAGTACTTC.

This chain links TRBV20-1 with TRBJ2-7, with unresolved D. Germline assignment: CDR1 DFQATT and CDR2 SNEGSKA (reference sequence). This CDR3 region has 14 residues. V was shortened by 3 bases and J by 2 bases, with 14 bases between the two germline ends. Here the CDR3 DNA reads TGCAGTGCTAGTTTATTCGGTCATGCCTACGAGCAGTACTTC. Its protein is CSASLFGHAYEQYF.

This clonotype was seen a handful of times. The chain recombines TRBV4-2 with TRBJ2-2, with TRBD2 matching 10 bases. This CDR3 contains 16 residues. Trimming removed 0 bases from V and 5 bases from J; junction bases left unmatched: 3. The germline gives CDR1 LGHNA, CDR2 YNFKEQ. CDR3 nucleotides: TGTGCCAGCAGCCAAGATCTAGCGGGAGTAACCGGGGAGCTGTTTTTT. It specifies CASSQDLAGVTGELFF.

This clonotype was found many times. The chain joins TRBV7-2 to TRBJ2-7; TRBD1 is a possible D gene (6 bases). The V end was cut by 1 base, the J end by 2 bases, with 12 bases between. This CDR3 region has 15 residues. Germline CDR1 and CDR2: SGHTA and FQGNSA. CDR3 in DNA: TGTGCCAGCAGCTTAGTATTGGACAGTACCTACGAGCAGTACTTC. Amino acids: CASSLVLDSTYEQYF.

This chain links TRBV7-2 with TRBJ2-1, with TRBD2 matching over 9 bases. This CDR3 is 15 amino acids long. V lost 0 bases, J lost 9 bases, and 6 bases stayed unmatched. Germline assignment: CDR1 SGHTA and CDR2 FQGNSA. CDR3 residues: CASSLASGSYSEQFF. CDR3 bases: TGTGCCAGCAGCTTAGCTAGCGGGAGTTATAGTGAGCAGTTCTTC.

This clonotype appeared many times. The genes are TRBV27 and TRBJ2-5; no firm D call. The CDR3 extends over 14 amino acids. Germline CDR1 is MNHEY and CDR2 is SMNVEV (reference sequence). V lost 2 bases, J lost 5 bases, and 12 bases lay in between. The CDR3 is CASSLRSASETQYF. DNA for the CDR3: TGTGCCAGCAGTTTAAGGTCTGCGTCTGAGACCCAGTACTTC.

Many counts were recorded for this clonotype. The J gene is TRBJ1-1, the V gene TRBV20-1; D ambiguous. The CDR3 loop spans 13 amino acids. The germline CDR1 and CDR2 sequences are DFQATT and SNEGSKA (reference sequence). V lost 3 bases and J 5 bases, leaving 13 bases between the germline ends. DNA of the CDR3: TGCAGTGCTAGTCCCCAGGAAGGGACTGAAGCTTTCTTT. Translation: CSASPQEGTEAFF.